This T cell receptor (beta chain) was profiled in a study of human T cells and chemical hapten exposure. Study results and limitations: Positive correlation was observed between PT1 expanded TCR counts and patch test score. TCRs exceeding 1 in 1000 frequency stayed unchanged with DPC sensitization.

Per the germline V gene, CDR1 is SQVTM and CDR2 is ANQGSEA. The CDR3 spans 12 residues. V was trimmed by 3 bases and J by 4 bases, leaving 9 bases between them. Time point defined: pre-sensitization, week 0. Treatment of the sample: therapeutic diphenylcyclopropenone sensitization with weekly scalp DPC. TCRdb passed the RACE reads through MiXCR, listing each CDR3 protein once. This sample has around 100,000 distinct CDR3 sequences; approximately 10% occur once, and the top ten carry about 3%. About this clonotype: Its antigen is not known.

The rearrangement uses TRBV29-1 and TRBJ2-5; tentative D call: TRBD2 (5 bases). This sequence was found in a woman aged 55 to 70 with alopecia areata. Some clones in this sample may be carry-over from other donors' samples. The sequencing here drew on whole blood, taken in connection with sensitization to the hapten diphenylcyclopropenone (DPC). CDR3 protein: CSVDTGGETQYF. The DNA of the CDR3 is TGCAGCGTTGATACCGGAGGAGAGACCCAGTACTTC.